The 8 T cell receptor beta chains below were found in one sample sequenced in a study of blood T cell repertoires in COVID-19. The data were produced by immunoSEQ multiplex PCR, yet TCRdb's version contains in-frame clones alone and is incomplete. The table lists a few hundred thousand clones, around 89% of them singletons. Material for sequencing was PBMCs or T cells enriched from blood (not recorded which). Every receptor here comes from a man between 25 and 39 years old who had recovered from COVID-19.

The chain combines TRBV5-6 with TRBJ2-7; D gene unclear. Germline V gene lookup returns CDR1 SGHDT and CDR2 YYEEEE. The CDR3 extends over 17 amino acids. The germline V and J ends were trimmed by 4 bases and 3 bases, with 23 bases remaining between them. The CDR3 protein is CASSPSADSRNDYEQYF. The CDR3 region has the DNA TGTGCCAGCAGCCCATCCGCGGATAGCCGAAACGACTACGAGCAGTACTTC.

In this sample, this clone turned up once. The chain is built from TRBV2 and TRBJ2-1, with TRBD2 identical over 8 bases. V lost 7 bases, J lost 6 bases, and 14 bases stayed unmatched. Germline V gene data show CDR1 as SNHLY and CDR2 as FYNNEI. The CDR3 length is 16 residues. The CDR3 loop reads CASITQRENLGNEQFF. CDR3 DNA: TGTGCCAGCATTACCCAGCGGGAGAACTTAGGCAATGAGCAGTTCTTC.

The gene calls are TRBV6-5 and TRBJ1-2; D is possibly TRBD1 (6 bases). Germline CDR1 is MNHEY and CDR2 is SVGAGI. V was trimmed by 6 bases and J by 6 bases, leaving 14 bases between them. The CDR3 has 13 amino acids. CDR3: CASRSDSPNGYTF. CDR3 bases: TGTGCCAGCAGATCGGACAGTCCCAATGGCTACACCTTC.

The chain is built from TRBV20-1 and TRBJ1-1; weak D call: TRBD1 (6 bases). CDR1 is DFQATT, CDR2 SNEGSKA, per germline (reference sequence). V shed 3 bases and J shed 0 bases, with 11 bases lying between them. This CDR3 comprises 14 residues. The chain's CDR3 is CSASTGGMNTEAFF. CDR3 nucleotides: TGCAGTGCTAGTACTGGGGGCATGAACACTGAAGCTTTCTTT.

This chain joins TRBV5-6 and TRBJ2-7, with a possible D match to TRBD1 (6 bases). Trimming left V 2 bases short and J 1 base short, with 19 bases between. CDR1 SGHDT and CDR2 YYEEEE come from the germline V gene. This CDR3 spans 17 amino acids. CDR3 region: CASSFSPRDKPSYEQYF. The DNA for the CDR3 is TGTGCCAGCAGCTTTTCCCCCCGGGACAAACCTTCCTACGAGCAGTACTTC.

The chain has TRBV28 and TRBJ1-1, with TRBD1 matching over 7 bases. V lost 3 bases, J lost 1 base, and 8 bases stayed unmatched. The CDR3 is 16 residues long. The germline CDR1 and CDR2 sequences are MDHEN and SYDVKM. The CDR3: CASSFSYQGGNTEAFF. The CDR3 DNA follows: TGTGCCAGCAGTTTCTCCTATCAGGGGGGGAACACTGAAGCTTTCTTT. Full variable domain (outside the CDR3, taken from reference TRBV28 and TRBJ1-1): DVKVTQSSRYLVKRTGEKVFLECVQDMDHENMFWYRQDPGLGLRLIYFSYDVKMKEKGDIPEGYSVSREKKERFSLILESASTNQTSMYLCASSFSYQGGNTEAFFGQGTRLTVV.

The V and J genes are TRBV10-1 and TRBJ2-1; 9 bases match TRBD2. V lost 5 bases and J lost 2; bases outside the gene matches: 13. The CDR3 is 18 residues long. The germline V gene has CDR1 WNHNN and CDR2 SYGVQD (reference sequence). As DNA, the CDR3 is TGCGCCAGCAGTAGAGCTAGCGGGACGATACGGACCTACAATGAGCAGTTCTTC. Translating it yields CASSRASGTIRTYNEQFF.

The CDR3 protein is CAFSRGADTQYF. The CDR3 DNA reads TGTGCCTTTTCTCGGGGGGCAGATACGCAGTATTTT. The chain is built from TRBV30 and TRBJ2-3; 7 nucleotides match TRBD2. Trimming removed 7 bases from V and 4 bases from J; junction bases left unmatched: 5. The CDR3 is made up of 12 amino acids. Germline V lookup: CDR1 GTSNPN, CDR2 SVGIG (reference sequence).